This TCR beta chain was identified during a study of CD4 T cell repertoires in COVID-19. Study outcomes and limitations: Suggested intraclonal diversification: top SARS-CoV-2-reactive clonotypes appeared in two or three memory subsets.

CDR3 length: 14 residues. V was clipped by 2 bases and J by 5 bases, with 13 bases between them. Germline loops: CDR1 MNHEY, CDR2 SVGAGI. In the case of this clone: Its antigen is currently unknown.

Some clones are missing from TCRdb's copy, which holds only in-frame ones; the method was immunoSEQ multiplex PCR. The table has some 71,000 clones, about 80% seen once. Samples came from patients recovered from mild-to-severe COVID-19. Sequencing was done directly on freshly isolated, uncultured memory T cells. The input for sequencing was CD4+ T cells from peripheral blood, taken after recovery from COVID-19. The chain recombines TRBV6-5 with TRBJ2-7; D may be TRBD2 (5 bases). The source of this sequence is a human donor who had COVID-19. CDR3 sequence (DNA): TGTGCCAGCAGTTACGACGGGGTTACCGACGAGCAGTACTTC. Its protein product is CASSYDGVTDEQYF.